This record covers a single TCR beta chain. Its antigen is still unknown. This CDR3 has 16 residues. Germline lookup yields CDR1 MNHEY and CDR2 SVGAGI. V lost 2 bases, J lost 6 bases, and 17 bases lay in between. This entry is derived from a study of T cell responses to AZD1222 COVID-19 vaccine. Background on the study: Second-dose intervals near 4 or 12 weeks were combined. Findings and limits, study-wide: Regions left unmutated in variants are reportedly the target of nearly half of spike-specific TCRs. The sample set comprised mostly white British donors with more females, and clonal diversity was possibly underestimated.

Profiling relied on immunoSEQ multiplex PCR, and the TCRdb table lists in-frame clones only, not all of them. The sample records about 120,000 clones, 80% to 90% being singletons. The source of this sequence is an adult in good health. The chain recombines TRBV6-5 with TRBJ2-1; TRBD2 might be the D (5 bases). The sequencing here drew on peripheral blood, taken on day 0 of AZD1222 vaccination. The CDR3 DNA reads TGTGCCAGCAGTTACCCGGGTGGGAGTGGTCTCAATGAGCAGTTCTTC. Translated, it gives CASSYPGGSGLNEQFF.